One T cell receptor beta chain is described in this entry. This clone is judged medium-sized (0.01 to 0.1%). Its antigen target is currently unknown. Within one base of it there is no much larger clone, and no base qualities were kept. Via the germline V gene, CDR1 is SNHLY and CDR2 FYNNEI. The CDR3, cysteine through phenylalanine, is 14 amino acids long. Only the CDR3 portion is preserved as DNA: 42 bases, with reading frame beginning at the first base. V and J are truncated by 4 bases and 0 bases respectively, leaving an intervening sequence of 6 bases. This sample was taken from a study of human CD4 T cells and Enterobacteriaceae (dated by TCRdb to about 2020). The ex vivo total memory CD4+ samples were sequenced at deep level, which gave a detection sensitivity of one cell in 200,000. The QIAamp DNA Micro Kit was used to extract genomic DNA from cell pellets, and spectrophotometry was used to check the DNA quantity and purity. TCR Vbeta CDR3 regions were amplified with the immunoSEQ multiplex PCR assay. Sequencing of amplicons was performed on the Illumina HiSeq platform. The retrieved sequences were 87 nucleotides in length and included the CDR3 region. The published analysis was carried out like this. A unique productive TCR Vbeta nucleotide sequence was defined as a clonotype and was quantified by productive template frequency from ImmunoSEQ Analyzer V3.0. A threshold set at the top 5th percentile of each frequency-ranked repertoire was used to define expanded clonotypes. Repertoire overlap was computed as Chao-Jaccard with the R package fossil and visualized by nonmetric multidimensional scaling with the R package MASS. Held by TCRdb, this immuneACCESS table contains in-frame sequences only and omits some clones. Under half of the omission traces to an unresolved V gene where checked; the cause of the rest is unknown. V, J and clone size are taken as reported in that table, and D and trimming were inferred from the DNA itself. A total of 25,000 to 30,000 clones appear in this sample, approximately 81% of them only once. The ten largest account for 0.9% to 1% of the sample.

Memory CD4+ T cells, defined as all CD4+ cells except CD45RA+CCR7+CD95- naive cells, were FACS-sorted on a FACSAria III to over 95% purity. Blood from healthy donors came from blood donation centers in Switzerland. Total CD4+ T cells and monocytes were enriched by positive selection with CD4 and CD14 magnetic microbeads. Before sorting, CD8+, CD14+, CD16+, CD56+, CD19+ and CD25-bright cells were excluded. In two blood donors, total memory CD4+ T cells were sequenced directly ex vivo to assess in vivo expansion of bacteria-reactive clonotypes. Ficoll-Paque Plus was used to isolate peripheral blood mononuclear cells from donor blood. Here is what the overall study found, with its caveats: Compared with specific clonotypes, broadly cross-reactive clonotypes seemed more expanded ex vivo, with about 55% of the 19 and 21 of 34 falling in the top 5%. Reactivity of ex vivo clonotypes was inferred only by matching nucleotide sequences to CFSE-low cultures from the same donors.

The source is a human donor in good health. The specimen was memory CD4+ T cells from blood. Read against the paper, the sample's cell subset or site label means: total memory CD4 T cells sorted directly ex vivo, unstimulated. The chain employs TRBV2 and TRBJ1-4; the D gene lacks a confident call. CDR3 reads: CASSGSATNEKLFF. The bases are TGTGCCAGCAGTGGGAGTGCAACTAATGAAAAACTGTTTTTT. Beyond the CDR3, the reference TRBV2 and TRBJ1-4 genes provide the residues; the full variable domain reads: EPEVTQTPSHQVTQMGQEVILRCVPISNHLYFYWYRQILGQKVEFLVSFYNNEISEKSEIFDDQFSVERPDGSNFTLKIRSTKLEDSAMYFCASSGSATNEKLFFGSGTQLSVL.